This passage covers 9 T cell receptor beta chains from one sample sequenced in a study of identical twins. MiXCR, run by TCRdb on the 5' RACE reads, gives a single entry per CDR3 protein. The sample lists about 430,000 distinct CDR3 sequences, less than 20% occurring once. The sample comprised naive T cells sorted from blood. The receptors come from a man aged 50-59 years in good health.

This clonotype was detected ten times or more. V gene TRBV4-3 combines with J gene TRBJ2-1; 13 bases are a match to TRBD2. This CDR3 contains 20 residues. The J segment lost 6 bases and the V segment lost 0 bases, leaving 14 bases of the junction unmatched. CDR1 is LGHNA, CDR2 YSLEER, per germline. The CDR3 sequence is CASSQETSGGAAQEFNEQFF. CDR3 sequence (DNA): TGCGCCAGCAGCCAAGAAACTAGCGGGGGGGCCGCTCAGGAATTCAATGAGCAGTTCTTC.

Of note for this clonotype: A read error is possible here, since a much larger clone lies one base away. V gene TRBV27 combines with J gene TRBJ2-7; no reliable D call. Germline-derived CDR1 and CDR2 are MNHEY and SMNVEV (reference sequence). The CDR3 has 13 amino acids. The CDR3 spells CASRGILSYAQYF. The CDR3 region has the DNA TGTGCCAGCCGAGGCATATTATCCTACGCGCAGTACTTC.

The CDR3 sequence is CAISDFLAGAMNTGELFF. The DNA for the CDR3 is TGTGCCATCAGTGATTTTCTAGCGGGAGCAATGAACACCGGGGAGCTGTTTTTT. The chain links TRBV10-3 to TRBJ2-2; 10 bases match TRBD2. Germline V gene data show CDR1 as ENHRY and CDR2 as SYGVKD. The CDR3 length is 18 residues. V lost 3 bases, J lost 1 base, and 8 bases stayed unmatched.

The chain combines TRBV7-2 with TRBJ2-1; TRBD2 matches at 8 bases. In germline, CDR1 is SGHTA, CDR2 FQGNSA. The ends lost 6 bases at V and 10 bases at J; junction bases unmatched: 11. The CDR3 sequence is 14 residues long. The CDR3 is CASRRAGDPGEQFF. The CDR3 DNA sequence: TGTGCCAGCAGGAGAGCGGGGGACCCCGGGGAGCAGTTCTTC.

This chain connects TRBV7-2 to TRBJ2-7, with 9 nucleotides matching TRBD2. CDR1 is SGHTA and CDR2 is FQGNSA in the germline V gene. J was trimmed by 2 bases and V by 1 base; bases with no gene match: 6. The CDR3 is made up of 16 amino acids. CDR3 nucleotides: TGTGCCAGCAGCTTAGGGCTAGCGGGGACCACCTACGAGCAGTACTTC. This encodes CASSLGLAGTTYEQYF.

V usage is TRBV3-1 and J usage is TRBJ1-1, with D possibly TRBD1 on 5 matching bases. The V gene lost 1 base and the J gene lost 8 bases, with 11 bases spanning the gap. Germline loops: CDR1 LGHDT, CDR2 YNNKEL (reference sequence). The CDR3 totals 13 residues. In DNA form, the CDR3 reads TGTGCCAGCAGCCAAGGGCAGGGCGGAGAAGCTTTCTTT. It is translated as CASSQGQGGEAFF.

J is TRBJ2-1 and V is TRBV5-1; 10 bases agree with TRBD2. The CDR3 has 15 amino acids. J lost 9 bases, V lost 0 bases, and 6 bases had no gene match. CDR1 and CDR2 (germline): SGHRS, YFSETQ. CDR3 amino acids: CASSLDPGLASEQFF. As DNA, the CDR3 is TGCGCCAGCAGCTTGGATCCGGGACTAGCGAGTGAGCAGTTCTTC.

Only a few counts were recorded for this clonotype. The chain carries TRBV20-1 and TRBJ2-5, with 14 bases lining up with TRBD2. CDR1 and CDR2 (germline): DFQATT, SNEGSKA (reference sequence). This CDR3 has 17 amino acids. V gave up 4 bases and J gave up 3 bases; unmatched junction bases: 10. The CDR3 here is CSAKGTSGSWVKETQYF. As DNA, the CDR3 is TGCAGTGCTAAGGGGACTAGCGGGAGCTGGGTAAAAGAGACCCAGTACTTC.

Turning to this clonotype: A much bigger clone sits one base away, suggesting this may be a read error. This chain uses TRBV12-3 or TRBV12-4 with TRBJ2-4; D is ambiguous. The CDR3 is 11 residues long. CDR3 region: CASSPKSIQYF. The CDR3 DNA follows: TGTGCCAGCAGTCCCAAAAGCATTCAGTACTTC.